The clone carrying this TCR beta chain came up a few times. Its antigen is as yet unknown. One entry per CDR3 protein results from TCRdb running MiXCR on the reads. The sample consists of 400,000 to 600,000 distinct CDR3 sequences, roughly 43% of them appearing once. This sample was taken from a study of T cell repertoires in cytomegalovirus infection. Study-level background: The authors used CMV epitopes that were HLA-C-restricted (recently identified) and HLA-B-restricted (well studied). CMV infection plus the matching HLA type was flagged by public TCR beta signatures.

Study-wide findings and caveats: Ex vivo responses were dominated by HLA-C-restricted CMV-specific TCR beta clonotypes.

Between the trimmed V and J ends, which lost 0 bases and 0 bases, there was a span of 6 bases. CDR1 and CDR2 (germline): SGHDT, YYEEEE. CDR3 size: 14 residues. This rearrangement joins TRBV5-6 to TRBJ1-2, with D unresolved. The origin of this receptor is a human donor in good health (CMV status not recorded). Some clones in this sample may be carry-over from other donors' samples. The sequencing used cultured PBMCs, collected from culture after CMV antigen stimulation. This CDR3 is CASSLVRANYGYTF. In DNA form, the CDR3 reads TGTGCCAGCAGCTTGGTAAGAGCTAACTATGGCTACACCTTC.